This note documents a single T cell receptor beta chain sequence. The antigen is not known. These data belong to a study of OX40 agonist ivuxolimab in advanced cancers. Germline V gives CDR1 SEHNR, CDR2 FQNEAQ (reference sequence). V trimming: 8 bases; J trimming: 5 bases; junction bases outside the gene matches: 9. The CDR3 length is 14 residues. General study findings and limits: Both CD4+ and CD8+ T cell populations in blood had undergone clonal expansion by week 6 at 0.1 to 3.0 mg/kg.

Collection of blood occurred at baseline, at cycle 4 day 1, and at cycle 7 day 1. TCRdb keeps only in-frame clones here, not all; method: immunoSEQ multiplex PCR. The data show fewer than 30,000 clones, more than 60% seen once. The rearrangement joins TRBV7-9 to TRBJ2-1; 7 bases are a match to TRBD2. The sequencing here drew on CD4+ or CD8+ T cells sorted from blood, taken in a trial of the OX40 agonist ivuxolimab. This receptor was identified in an adult with an advanced solid tumor such as melanoma, head and neck, liver or kidney cancer. Written as DNA, the CDR3 is TGTGCCAGCTTTCTTAGGGCGGGGGACAATGAGCAGTTCTTC. Its protein product is CASFLRAGDNEQFF.